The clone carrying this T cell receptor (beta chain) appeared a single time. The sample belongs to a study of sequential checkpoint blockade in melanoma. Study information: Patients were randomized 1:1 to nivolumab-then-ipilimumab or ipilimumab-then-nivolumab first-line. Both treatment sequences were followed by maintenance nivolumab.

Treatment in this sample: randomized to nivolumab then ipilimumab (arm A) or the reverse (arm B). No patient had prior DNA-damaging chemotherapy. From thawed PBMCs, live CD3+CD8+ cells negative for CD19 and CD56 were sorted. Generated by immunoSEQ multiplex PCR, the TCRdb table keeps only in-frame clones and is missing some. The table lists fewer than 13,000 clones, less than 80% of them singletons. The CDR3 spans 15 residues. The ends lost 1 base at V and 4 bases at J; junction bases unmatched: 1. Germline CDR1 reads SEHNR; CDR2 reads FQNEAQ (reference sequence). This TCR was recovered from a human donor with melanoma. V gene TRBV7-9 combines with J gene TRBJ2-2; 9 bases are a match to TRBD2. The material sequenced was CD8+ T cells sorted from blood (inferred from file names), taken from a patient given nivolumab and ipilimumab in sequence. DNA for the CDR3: TGTGCCAGCAGCTTAGTAGCGGGGGCCACCGGGGAGCTGTTTTTT. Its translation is CASSLVAGATGELFF.